These 14 T cell receptor beta chains came from one sample sequenced in a study of CD8 T cells in ankylosing spondylitis. One entry per CDR3 protein results from TCRdb running MiXCR on the 5' RACE reads. The sample consists of 30,000 to 40,000 distinct CDR3 sequences, about 3% of them appearing once. Sequenced input: blood, either unsorted or a sorted T cell fraction (not recorded which). These receptors came from a male donor with ankylosing spondylitis or in good health (not recorded which).

This clonotype was seen repeatedly, ten times or more. The chain employs TRBV9 and TRBJ2-1; D possibly corresponds to TRBD2 (6 bases). The germline CDR1 and CDR2 sequences are SGDLS and YYNGEE. The length of the CDR3 is 17 residues. Trimming removed 4 bases at V and 2 bases at J, with 19 bases between. This CDR3 reads CASSIGPTGDPYNEQFF. As DNA, the CDR3 is TGTGCCAGCAGCATAGGACCTACGGGAGACCCCTACAATGAGCAGTTCTTC.

This clonotype was counted ten times or more. The CDR3 nucleotides read TGTGCCAGCAGCGCCGCCCGTTACGGGGACCCGGCGCTAAAAAACATTCAGTACTTC. It encodes CASSAARYGDPALKNIQYF. The rearrangement joins TRBV9 to TRBJ2-4, with D perhaps matching TRBD1 or TRBD2 (5 bases each). This CDR3 spans 19 amino acids. CDR1 and CDR2 from the germline V gene are SGDLS and YYNGEE. Between the trimmed V and J ends, which lost 3 bases and 4 bases, there was a span of 26 bases. Full variable domain (missing parts from reference TRBV9 and TRBJ2-4): DSGVTQTPKHLITATGQRVTLRCSPRSGDLSVYWYQQSLDQGLQFLIQYYNGEERAKGNILERFSAQQFPDLHSELNLSSLELGDSALYFCASSAARYGDPALKNIQYFGAGTRLSVL.

This clonotype was recorded many times. The chain combines TRBV9 with TRBJ2-1, with D possibly TRBD2 on 5 matching bases. Germline V gene sequence: CDR1 SGDLS, CDR2 YYNGEE. Trimming pared 0 bases from V and 8 bases from J, leaving 18 bases between. CDR3 length equals 16 residues. The CDR3 spells CASSVDGSTSRYEQFF. CDR3 DNA: TGTGCCAGCAGCGTAGATGGCTCTACTAGTCGCTATGAGCAGTTCTTC.

This clonotype was counted many times. The J gene is TRBJ2-5, the V gene TRBV9, with D possibly TRBD2 on 6 matching bases. The CDR3 runs 15 residues. Per germline, CDR1 SGDLS and CDR2 YYNGEE. V was clipped by 0 bases and J by 3 bases, with 12 bases between them. CDR3 residues: CASSVGWSSEETQYF. CDR3 DNA: TGTGCCAGCAGCGTAGGGTGGTCTAGCGAAGAGACCCAGTACTTC. Together with reference TRBV9 and TRBJ2-5, the CDR3 gives the full variable domain: DSGVTQTPKHLITATGQRVTLRCSPRSGDLSVYWYQQSLDQGLQFLIQYYNGEERAKGNILERFSAQQFPDLHSELNLSSLELGDSALYFCASSVGWSSEETQYFGPGTRLLVL.

In this sample, this clonotype turned up many times. The genes are TRBV9 and TRBJ2-1; perhaps TRBD2 as D (7 bases). Germline V CDR1 and CDR2: SGDLS, YYNGEE. The CDR3 spans 14 residues. V lost 4 bases to trimming and J lost 5 bases, with 13 bases between them. CDR3 nucleotides: TGTGCCAGCAGCCCCCGGGGGGCCCACAATGAGCAGTTCTTC. It translates to CASSPRGAHNEQFF.

This clonotype was seen repeatedly, ten times or more. The chain has TRBV9 and TRBJ2-5; D unclear. Germline V gene data show CDR1 as SGDLS and CDR2 as YYNGEE. V lost 0 bases and J lost 2, with 11 bases in between. The CDR3 extends over 15 amino acids. In DNA, the CDR3 is TGTGCCAGCAGCGTAGGGGTCGCGAAACAAGAGACCCAGTACTTC. Its translation is CASSVGVAKQETQYF.

This clonotype appeared many times. The gene calls are TRBV28 and TRBJ2-7, with D possibly matching TRBD2 (6 bases). Trimming took off 9 bases at V and 3 bases at J, with 21 bases between the two ends. Germline values: CDR1 MDHEN, CDR2 SYDVKM. The CDR3 totals 15 residues. CDR3 sequence reads: CARLVGGLRSYEQYV. The CDR3, as DNA: TGTGCCAGGTTAGTTGGAGGGCTCCGTAGCTACGAGCAGTACGTC.

This clonotype ranks as medium-sized. V and J are TRBV5-1 and TRBJ1-2, with D hard to call. CDR3 size: 10 residues. Germline values: CDR1 SGHRS, CDR2 YFSETQ. The V end lost 2 bases, the J end lost 8 bases, and 4 bases lay between the germline ends. The DNA for the CDR3 is TGCGCCAGCAGCTTAGGAGGCTACACCTTC. Its translation is CASSLGGYTF.

This clonotype was found many times. The chain couples TRBV9 to TRBJ2-1; D may be TRBD1 or TRBD2 (5 bases each). The CDR3 has 14 residues. Germline V gives CDR1 SGDLS, CDR2 YYNGEE. V shed 4 bases and J shed 8 bases, with 16 bases lying between them. The CDR3 DNA reads TGTGCCAGCAGCAGCGTCGGGGCGATCGATGAGCAGTTCTTC. This encodes CASSSVGAIDEQFF.

This clonotype was found many times. V usage is TRBV9 and J usage is TRBJ2-5, with D maybe TRBD2 (5 bases). The germline gives CDR1 SGDLS, CDR2 YYNGEE. This CDR3 has 16 amino acids. V was pared by 0 bases and J by 1 base, with 13 bases between. CDR3 residues: CASSVGTSSPQETQYF. In nucleotides, the CDR3 is TGTGCCAGCAGCGTAGGTACCTCTAGCCCCCAAGAGACCCAGTACTTC.

This clonotype showed up just a few times. The chain combines TRBV27 with TRBJ2-7, with 7 bases matching TRBD1. The CDR3 is made up of 14 amino acids. Germline V gene data show CDR1 as MNHEY and CDR2 as SMNVEV (reference sequence). J gave up 2 bases and V 3 bases, and 4 bases lay outside the gene matches. The CDR3 nucleotides are TGTGCCAGCAGTTTTAGAGACAGGGCCTACGAGCAGTACGTC. It specifies CASSFRDRAYEQYV.

This clonotype was counted many times. The rearrangement links TRBV9 to TRBJ2-1; D ambiguous. CDR1 and CDR2 from the germline V gene are SGDLS and YYNGEE. CDR3 length: 17 amino acids. V was pared by 1 base and J by 0 bases, with 14 bases between. The CDR3 DNA reads TGTGCCAGCAGCGTAAACGTTGCCTTGAGCTCCTACAATGAGCAGTTCTTC. As protein: CASSVNVALSSYNEQFF.

This clonotype was seen many times. The rearrangement uses TRBV9 and TRBJ2-5; 10 positions match TRBD1. There are 15 residues in the CDR3. The V and J ends lost 4 bases and 4 bases, in that order; junction bases with no gene match: 7. Germline loops: CDR1 SGDLS, CDR2 YYNGEE. The CDR3 DNA reads as TGTGCCAGCAGCCCTCGGACAGGGGGAATAGAGACCCAGTACTTC. Translating gives CASSPRTGGIETQYF.

This clonotype was recorded many times. This chain connects TRBV9 to TRBJ2-1; D unresolved. The V end was cut by 4 bases, the J end by 7 bases, with 12 bases between. Germline V gives CDR1 SGDLS, CDR2 YYNGEE. The CDR3 is 13 amino acids. CDR3 DNA: TGTGCCAGCAGCCCTGACCCTTGGAATGAGCAGTTCTTC. Its protein is CASSPDPWNEQFF.